This T cell receptor beta chain was documented in a study of T cells in Graves' hyperthyroidism and ophthalmopathy. The CDR3 regions of TCR beta were amplified from RNA transcripts. The study used the HTBI primer set for a first-round RT-PCR of the TCR CDR3. One entry per CDR3 protein, called by TCRdb with MiXCR from the multiplex PCR reads. The profile shows about 600,000 distinct CDR3 sequences, about a sixth of them singletons. This clonotype was recorded at least ten times. The CDR3 is made up of 12 amino acids. Trimming pared 8 bases from V and 6 bases from J, leaving 13 bases between. Germline CDR1 ENHRY, CDR2 SYGVKD.

The V call is TRBV10-3, the J call TRBJ1-1; possibly TRBD1 for D (6 bases). The sample comprised blood. This TCR was sampled from a woman between 40 and 50 years old with Graves' ophthalmopathy. The CDR3 bases are TGTGCCATCGAGGGGGGGACTCCTGAAGCTTTCTTT. It specifies CAIEGGTPEAFF.